These 28 T cell receptor beta chains were all obtained from the same sample, sequenced in a study of shared clonotypes between healthy human individuals. Some clones are missing from TCRdb's copy, which holds only in-frame ones; the method was immunoSEQ multiplex PCR. The sample records 950,000 to 1,300,000 clones, around 74% being singletons. Material: memory CD4+ T cells sorted from blood. Subset reported: CD45RA-negative fraction. These receptors were taken from a man between 18 and 29 years old in good health.

This clone has more than one count but fewer than ten. The rearrangement joins TRBV5-4 to TRBJ2-7; TRBD1 agrees at 9 bases. J lost 6 bases, V lost 4 bases, and 8 bases had no gene match. Germline V lookup: CDR1 SGHNT, CDR2 YYREEE (reference sequence). CDR3 length: 14 residues. CDR3 protein: CASSADRGRPEQYF. The CDR3 DNA follows: TGTGCCAGCAGCGCGGACAGGGGACGCCCCGAGCAGTACTTC.

The chain employs TRBV16 and TRBJ2-7; no clear D. V lost 2 bases and J 5 bases, leaving 4 bases between the germline ends. The CDR3 is made up of 11 amino acids. The V gene's germline CDR1 is KGHSY and CDR2 FQNENV. This chain's CDR3 is CASSQRNEQYF. Here the CDR3 DNA reads TGTGCCAGCAGCCAAAGAAACGAGCAGTACTTC.

This clone was counted ten times or more. The V and J genes are TRBV12-5 and TRBJ2-7; 10 nucleotides agree with TRBD2. This CDR3 comprises 17 residues. In germline, CDR1 is LGHNT, CDR2 FRNRAP. V was pared by 2 bases and J by 0 bases, with 7 bases of the junction left unmatched. This CDR3 is CASGLSPPSGSSYEQYF. As DNA, the CDR3 is TGTGCTAGTGGTTTGTCCCCACCTAGCGGGAGCTCCTACGAGCAGTACTTC.

J is TRBJ1-4 and V is TRBV29-1, with D unresolved. The V end was cut by 7 bases, the J end by 3 bases, with 18 bases between. Germline values: CDR1 SQVTM, CDR2 ANQGSEA. The CDR3 spans 15 residues. The CDR3: CSADGGMEANEKLFF. The CDR3 DNA reads as TGCAGCGCCGACGGAGGGATGGAGGCTAATGAAAAACTGTTTTTT.

The chain joins TRBV19 to TRBJ1-5, with D unclear. CDR1 LNHDA and CDR2 SQIVND come from the germline V gene (reference sequence). There are 13 residues in the CDR3. V was trimmed by 4 bases and J by 3 bases, leaving 7 bases between them. The CDR3 loop reads CASSTANNQPQHF. The DNA for the CDR3 is TGTGCCAGTAGTACCGCGAACAATCAGCCCCAGCATTTT.

The chain carries TRBV30 and TRBJ2-3; tentatively, D is TRBD2 (5 bases). This CDR3 region has 11 residues. The V end was cut by 5 bases, the J end by 7 bases, with 10 bases between. Germline V gene data show CDR1 as GTSNPN and CDR2 as SVGIG (reference sequence). This chain's CDR3 is CAWGGGNTQYF. The CDR3 coding sequence is TGTGCCTGGGGAGGAGGAAATACGCAGTATTTT.

This chain joins TRBV7-9 and TRBJ1-1; D might be TRBD1 (6 bases). The CDR3 extends over 14 amino acids. Germline assignment: CDR1 SEHNR and CDR2 FQNEAQ (reference sequence). The ends were cut back, 3 bases at V and 1 base at J, with 9 bases in the middle. The CDR3 loop is CASSLLGGNTEAFF. The DNA for the CDR3 is TGTGCCAGCAGCTTGTTAGGGGGGAACACTGAAGCTTTCTTT.

The chain recombines TRBV7-9 with TRBJ2-1; 11 bases agree with TRBD2. With 4 bases clipped from V and 7 bases from J, the junction kept 18 bases outside the gene matches. This CDR3 contains 19 residues. CDR1 is SEHNR and CDR2 is FQNEAQ in the germline V gene (reference sequence). DNA of the CDR3: TGTGCCAGCAGCTCCGCTTTAATGGTAGCGGGAGGGCCACTAAATGAGCAGTTCTTC. Amino acids: CASSSALMVAGGPLNEQFF.

This sequence joins TRBV10-1 and TRBJ2-3; D is unclear. V lost 5 bases and J lost 6, with 9 bases in between. CDR3 length: 12 amino acids. Germline values: CDR1 WNHNN, CDR2 SYGVQD (reference sequence). The DNA for the CDR3 is TGCGCCAGCAGTCCCGACAAGGATACGCAGTATTTT. Amino acids: CASSPDKDTQYF.

This chain uses TRBV18 with TRBJ2-7; D might be TRBD1 or TRBD2, each matching 7 bases. This CDR3 has 16 amino acids. CDR1 and CDR2 from the germline V gene are KGHSH and LQKENI. Trimming removed 2 bases from V and 5 bases from J, with 19 bases in between. The CDR3, as DNA: TGTGCCAGCTCACCAAGGGAGGGGGCAGGGAGAAACGAGCAGTACTTC. It is translated as CASSPREGAGRNEQYF.

The rearrangement uses TRBV11-2 and TRBJ1-2, with 10 bases that match TRBD1. Trimming took 4 bases from V and 14 from J; bases not matched to a gene: 13. This CDR3 is built from 14 residues. Germline lookup yields CDR1 SGHAT and CDR2 FQNNGV. The CDR3, as DNA: TGTGCCAGCAGCTCACCGGGACAGGGGAATACTATAACCTTC. Its protein is CASSSPGQGNTITF. Full variable domain (remainder filled in from reference TRBV11-2 and TRBJ1-2): EAGVAQSPRYKIIEKRQSVAFWCNPISGHATLYWYQQILGQGPKLLIQFQNNGVVDDSQLPKDRFSAERLKGVDSTLKIQPAKLEDSAVYLCASSSPGQGNTITFGSGTRLTVV.

J is TRBJ2-7 and V is TRBV5-1, with 7 nucleotides matching TRBD2. This CDR3 region has 19 residues. Germline CDR1 is SGHRS and CDR2 is YFSETQ. J was trimmed by 0 bases and V by 0 bases; bases with no gene match: 15. The DNA of the CDR3 is TGCGCCAGCAGCTTGGCCCAGAATTCGAGGCTAGCGGACTCCTACGAGCAGTACTTC. Translated: CASSLAQNSRLADSYEQYF.

The genes are TRBV7-9 and TRBJ2-7; the D call may be TRBD1 or TRBD2 (5 bases each). The V gene's germline CDR1 is SEHNR and CDR2 FQNEAQ (reference sequence). CDR3 length: 15 residues. With 4 bases removed from V and 5 bases from J, the gap between germline ends came to 18 bases. CDR3: CASSYPGTWSDEQYF. The CDR3 DNA follows: TGTGCCAGCAGCTATCCCGGGACCTGGAGTGACGAGCAGTACTTC. The variable domain in full, with the rest retrieved from reference TRBV7-9 and TRBJ2-7, is DTGVSQNPRHKITKRGQNVTFRCDPISEHNRLYWYRQTLGQGPEFLTYFQNEAQLEKSRLLSDRFSAERPKGSFSTLEIQRTEQGDSAMYLCASSYPGTWSDEQYFGPGTRLTVT.

Note on this clone: A much larger clone differs from this one at a single base, so this may be a read error. This sample also contains other DNA sequences that code for the same CDR3. The rearrangement links TRBV6-6 to TRBJ1-1, with D unresolved. V was trimmed by 6 bases and J by 4 bases, leaving 6 bases between them. CDR1 is MNHNY and CDR2 is SVGAGI in the germline V gene (reference sequence). This CDR3 is built from 11 residues. CDR3 bases: TGTGCCAGCAGGCGTGGCACTGAAGCTTTCTTT. Protein sequence: CASRRGTEAFF.

The chain carries TRBV27 and TRBJ2-1; TRBD2 might be the D (5 bases). Germline values: CDR1 MNHEY, CDR2 SMNVEV (reference sequence). The V end lost 6 bases, the J end lost 1 base, and 10 bases lay between the germline ends. The CDR3 consists of 14 residues. CDR3 DNA: TGTGCCAGCAGGCCGGGGATGTCCTACAATGAGCAGTTCTTC. This gives the protein CASRPGMSYNEQFF.

This chain links TRBV11-2 with TRBJ2-3; 8 nucleotides match TRBD1. CDR3 size: 16 residues. The V segment lost 1 base and the J segment 1 base; nucleotides outside the gene matches: 4. From germline, CDR1 is SGHAT and CDR2 FQNNGV. The CDR3 DNA reads TGTGCCAGCAGCTTAGCGGCAGGGGGCCGCACAGATACGCAGTATTTT. Its translation: CASSLAAGGRTDTQYF.

As concerns this clone: An end of the junction does not agree with germline; a read error may underlie this. V gene TRBV19 combines with J gene TRBJ1-6; 9 bases are shared with TRBD1. The CDR3 contains 13 residues. Germline CDR1 and CDR2: LNHDA and SQIVND (reference sequence). CDR3 coding DNA: TGTGCCGCCTCCCGGGACAGGGATTCAACCCTCCACTTT. This encodes CAASRDRDSTLHF.

V usage is TRBV5-1 and J usage is TRBJ2-2, with TRBD1 as a possible D gene (6 bases). Trimming left V 4 bases short and J 7 bases short, with 14 bases between. Looked up from germline, CDR1 is SGHRS and CDR2 is YFSETQ. The CDR3 extends over 14 amino acids. The CDR3 DNA sequence: TGCGCCAGCAGCCGGGACCAGGGGTACGGGGAGCTGTTTTTT. This translates into CASSRDQGYGELFF.

This clone occurred once. The rearrangement links TRBV29-1 to TRBJ2-1, with TRBD1 matching 10 bases. With 7 bases clipped from V and 9 bases from J, the junction kept 12 bases outside the gene matches. There are 14 residues in the CDR3. In germline, CDR1 is SQVTM, CDR2 ANQGSEA. The CDR3 protein is CSAESDRGRGEQFF. The CDR3 DNA follows: TGCAGCGCCGAAAGTGACAGGGGGCGAGGTGAGCAGTTCTTC.

V gene TRBV5-8 combines with J gene TRBJ2-3; 7 bases agree with TRBD1. V lost 2 bases, J lost 1 base, and 7 bases stayed unmatched. Germline CDR1 SGHTS, CDR2 YDEGEE. This CDR3 is 16 amino acids long. This CDR3 is CASSFLGGWGTDTQYF. CDR3 sequence (DNA): TGTGCCAGCAGCTTTTTAGGGGGCTGGGGCACAGATACGCAGTATTTT.

The CDR3 coding sequence is TGTGCCTGGACCCCCGCGGATCTGAGAGGCTACACCTTC. This gives the protein CAWTPADLRGYTF. This rearrangement joins TRBV30 to TRBJ1-2; D gene ambiguous. The CDR3 has 13 residues. V lost 4 bases and J 8 bases, leaving 17 bases between the germline ends. CDR1 GTSNPN and CDR2 SVGIG come from the germline V gene (reference sequence).

This clone was observed once. CDR3 DNA sequence: TGTGCCAGCAGCAAGGGCAGGGCGTACACCGGGGAGCTGTTTTTT. This gives the protein CASSKGRAYTGELFF. The chain uses TRBV9 and TRBJ2-2; D is perhaps TRBD1 (5 bases). The V end lost 4 bases, the J end lost 3 bases, and 13 bases lay between the germline ends. Germline V gene sequence: CDR1 SGDLS, CDR2 YYNGEE. The CDR3 covers 15 residues.

Here the CDR3 reads CASSLQVWRPEQYF. CDR3 nucleotides: TGTGCCAGCAGCTTACAAGTTTGGCGGCCGGAGCAGTACTTC. The V gene is TRBV11-2, the J gene TRBJ2-7; D call uncertain. This CDR3 contains 14 residues. Trimming removed 2 bases from V and 7 bases from J, with 15 bases in between. Germline CDR1 is SGHAT and CDR2 is FQNNGV.

This chain links TRBV5-1 with TRBJ1-5, with unresolved D. V dropped 2 bases and J dropped 5 bases, with 8 bases sitting between them. The CDR3 runs 13 residues. In germline, CDR1 is SGHRS, CDR2 YFSETQ. In DNA, the CDR3 is TGCGCCAGCAGCTTAGAGCCCTATCAGCCCCAGCATTTT. This gives the protein CASSLEPYQPQHF. Looking up the rest from reference TRBV5-1 and TRBJ1-5 gives the full variable domain: KAGVTQTPRYLIKTRGQQVTLSCSPISGHRSVSWYQQTPGQGLQFLFEYFSETQRNKGNFPGRFSGRQFSNSRSEMNVSTLELGDSALYLCASSLEPYQPQHFGDGTRLSIL.

The V call is TRBV12-2, the J call TRBJ1-5; the DNA was not used to check the table's D call, TRBD1. TRBV12-2 is annotated as a pseudogene. This CDR3 spans 15 amino acids. DNA of the CDR3: TGTGCAAGTCGCTTAGCGTACAGTCAGAATCAGCCCCAGCATTTT. It is translated as CASRLAYSQNQPQHF.

The chain links TRBV11-2 to TRBJ2-2; 10 positions match TRBD2. V lost 3 bases, J lost 7 bases, and 8 bases stayed unmatched. CDR1 is SGHAT, CDR2 FQNNGV, per germline. There are 16 residues in the CDR3. CDR3 DNA: TGTGCCAGCAGCTTTAGCGGGGGGCCGATCGGCGGGGAGCTGTTTTTT. Translation: CASSFSGGPIGGELFF. The whole variable domain, remainder taken from reference TRBV11-2 and TRBJ2-2, is EAGVAQSPRYKIIEKRQSVAFWCNPISGHATLYWYQQILGQGPKLLIQFQNNGVVDDSQLPKDRFSAERLKGVDSTLKIQPAKLEDSAVYLCASSFSGGPIGGELFFGEGSRLTVL.

This rearrangement joins TRBV12-5 to TRBJ2-1, with D perhaps matching TRBD2 (6 bases). The germline V gene encodes CDR1 LGHNT and CDR2 FRNRAP. The CDR3 covers 14 residues. Between the trimmed V and J ends, which lost 4 bases and 6 bases, there was a span of 13 bases. The CDR3: CASGSLTRSNEQFF. The CDR3 nucleotides read TGTGCTAGTGGTTCCTTGACTAGATCCAATGAGCAGTTCTTC.

The chain couples TRBV5-1 to TRBJ2-2; D may be TRBD2 (5 bases). V was shortened by 9 bases and J by 0 bases, with 15 bases between the two germline ends. The CDR3 is 15 residues long. Germline assignment: CDR1 SGHRS and CDR2 YFSETQ. CDR3 in amino acids: CATMAGLANTGELFF. The CDR3 bases are TGCGCCACCATGGCCGGACTCGCGAACACCGGGGAGCTGTTTTTT. Looking up the rest from reference TRBV5-1 and TRBJ2-2 gives the full variable domain: KAGVTQTPRYLIKTRGQQVTLSCSPISGHRSVSWYQQTPGQGLQFLFEYFSETQRNKGNFPGRFSGRQFSNSRSEMNVSTLELGDSALYLCATMAGLANTGELFFGEGSRLTVL.